This TCR beta chain is drawn from a study of beta chain features in type 1 diabetes. Study-wide results and limits: A closer apparent resemblance between naive, central memory and Treg TCRB repertoires was seen in patients than in healthy donors. All four CD4+ subsets of Type 1 diabetes patients contained TCRB CDR3s that were moderately but significantly shorter. HLA effects on TCRB rearrangement stayed unresolved here.

V lost 1 base, J lost 3 bases, and 6 bases lay in between. CDR3 size: 13 residues. The germline V gene has CDR1 SGHDT and CDR2 YYEEEE. About this clone itself: Its antigen is currently unknown.

cDNA synthesis used the whole RNA isolate, giving expressed TCRB sequences. The method was immunoSEQ multiplex PCR; TCRdb's version includes in-frame clones alone and lacks a portion of them. The repertoire holds under 350,000 clones, with about 13% as singletons. What was sequenced was naive CD4+ T cells from blood. V gene TRBV5-6 combines with J gene TRBJ2-3, with D perhaps matching TRBD2 (5 bases). The receptor was derived from a man under 40 with type 1 diabetes. CDR3: CASSLRETDTQYF. CDR3 coding DNA: TGTGCCAGCAGCTTGAGGGAGACAGATACGCAGTATTTT.